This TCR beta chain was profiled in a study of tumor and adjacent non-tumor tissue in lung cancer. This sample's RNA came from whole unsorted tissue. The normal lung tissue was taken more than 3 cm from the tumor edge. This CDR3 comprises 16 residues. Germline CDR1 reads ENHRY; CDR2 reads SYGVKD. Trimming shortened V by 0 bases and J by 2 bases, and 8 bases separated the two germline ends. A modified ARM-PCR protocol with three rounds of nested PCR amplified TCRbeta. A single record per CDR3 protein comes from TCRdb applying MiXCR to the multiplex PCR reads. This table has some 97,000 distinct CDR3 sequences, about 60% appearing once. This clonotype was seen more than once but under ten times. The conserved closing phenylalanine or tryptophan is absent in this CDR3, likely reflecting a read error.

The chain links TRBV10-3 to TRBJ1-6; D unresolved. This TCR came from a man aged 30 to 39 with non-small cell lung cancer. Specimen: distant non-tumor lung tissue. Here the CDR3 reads CAISESSDPYNSPLHS. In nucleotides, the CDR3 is TGTGCCATCAGTGAGTCGAGCGACCCCTATAATTCACCCCTCCACTCT.